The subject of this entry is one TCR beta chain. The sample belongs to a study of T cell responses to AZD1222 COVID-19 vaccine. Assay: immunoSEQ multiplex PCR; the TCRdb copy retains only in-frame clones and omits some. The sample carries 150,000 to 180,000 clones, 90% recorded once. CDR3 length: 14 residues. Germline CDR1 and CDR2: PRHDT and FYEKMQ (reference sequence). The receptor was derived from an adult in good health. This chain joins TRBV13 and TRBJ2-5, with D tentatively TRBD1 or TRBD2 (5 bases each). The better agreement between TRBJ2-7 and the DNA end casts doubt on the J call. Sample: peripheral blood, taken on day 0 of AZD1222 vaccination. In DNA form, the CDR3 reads TGTGCCAGCAGCCCTCGGGGCGTCTCCTACGAGCAGTACTTC. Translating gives CASSPRGVSYEQYF.